A selection of T cell receptor beta chains follows, all from one sample in a study of blood T cell repertoires in COVID-19. Sequencing was performed with immunoSEQ multiplex PCR; in TCRdb, only in-frame clones are kept and a portion is missing. The repertoire holds roughly 100,000 clones, with 70% to 90% as singletons. Material: peripheral blood. These receptors all come from a human donor in a cohort sampled during active COVID-19. Each CDR3 is given with its conserved first and last residue. A D gene is named only where the DNA matches it firmly. Clone sizes are given selectively: once, few, many, or a class where the clone is expanded.

V gene	J gene	D gene	clone size	CDR3 protein	CDR3 DNA
TRBV7-8	TRBJ2-1	TRBD2	few	CASSFRGTSGRLLYNEQFF	TGTGCCAGCAGCTTCCGAGGGACTAGCGGCAGACTCCTTTACAATGAGCAGTTCTTC
TRBV7-2	TRBJ2-1	.	few	CASSFGWGDEQFF	TGTGCCAGCAGCTTCGGCTGGGGGGATGAGCAGTTCTTC
TRBV2	TRBJ2-7	.	.	CASSGHYSYEQYF	TGTGCCAGCTCCGGACACTATTCCTACGAGCAGTACTTC
TRBV7-3	TRBJ1-2	.	.	CASSLNPVLSLFNYGYTF	TGTGCCAGCAGCTTAAACCCCGTTCTCTCCCTATTTAACTATGGCTACACCTTC
TRBV4-1	TRBJ2-7	TRBD1	.	CASSPKGAQLLHEQYF	TGCGCCAGCAGCCCTAAGGGGGCTCAACTTTTGCACGAGCAGTACTTC
TRBV2	TRBJ2-3	TRBD2	.	CASSEGTSGTDTQYF	TGTGCCAGCAGTGAAGGGACTAGCGGGACAGATACGCAGTATTTT
TRBV6-2/TRBV6-3	TRBJ2-7	.	.	CASSYPVTSPGYEQYF	TGTGCCAGCAGTTACCCGGTTACTTCGCCTGGCTACGAGCAGTACTTC
TRBV5-1	TRBJ2-7	TRBD2	.	CASSFTSDHYEQYF	TGCGCCAGCAGTTTCACTAGCGACCACTACGAGCAGTACTTC
TRBV7-8	TRBJ2-1	TRBD2	once	CASSRYSGDYYNEQFF	TGTGCCAGCAGCCGGTACAGCGGGGATTACTACAATGAGCAGTTCTTC
TRBV5-1	TRBJ2-1	TRBD2	.	CASSSGGDNEQFF	TGCGCCAGCTCTAGCGGGGGGGACAATGAGCAGTTCTTC
TRBV29-1	TRBJ2-5	.	.	CSVGSRGSETQYF	TGCAGCGTGGGTAGTAGGGGATCCGAGACCCAGTACTTC
TRBV29-1	TRBJ1-1	.	.	CSVNRVLATEAFF	TGCAGCGTAAACAGGGTTTTGGCCACTGAAGCTTTCTTT
TRBV18	TRBJ1-5	TRBD1	once	CASSPLGQGGQPQHF	TGTGCCAGCTCACCACTTGGACAGGGAGGTCAGCCCCAGCATTTT
TRBV6-5	TRBJ2-3	TRBD2	.	CASSLTSGATDTQYF	TGTGCCAGCAGCCTGACTAGCGGAGCCACAGATACGCAGTATTTT
TRBV9	TRBJ2-1	.	.	CASSEITGSSYNEQFF	TGTGCCAGCAGCGAGATAACAGGTAGCTCCTACAATGAGCAGTTCTTC
TRBV5-1	TRBJ1-2	.	.	CASSLLQQVDYTF	TGCGCCAGCAGCTTACTGCAACAGGTTGACTACACCTTC
TRBV27	TRBJ2-6	.	.	CASSWHTQAGANVLTF	TGTGCCAGCAGTTGGCATACCCAAGCTGGGGCCAACGTCCTGACTTTC
TRBV4-2	TRBJ1-1	.	.	CASSQAIRGGTEAFF	TGTGCCAGCAGCCAAGCGATTAGGGGGGGTACTGAAGCTTTCTTT
TRBV18	TRBJ2-7	.	.	CASSPTIGGPSEQYF	TGTGCCAGCTCCCCTACAATAGGAGGACCCAGCGAGCAGTACTTC
TRBV6-5	TRBJ2-3	TRBD2	.	CASSYVGTRGADTQYF	TGTGCCAGCAGTTACGTCGGGACTAGAGGCGCAGATACGCAGTATTTT
TRBV5-1	TRBJ2-5	.	.	CASAISTETQYF	TGCGCCAGCGCGATATCCACTGAGACCCAGTACTTC
TRBV4-2	TRBJ1-1	TRBD1	.	CASSQGQGQGMNTEAFF	TGTGCCAGCAGCCAAGGACAGGGGCAGGGAATGAACACTGAAGCTTTCTTT
TRBV19	TRBJ2-5	.	.	CASSMGGAGETQYF	TGTGCCAGTAGTATGGGGGGAGCGGGCGAGACCCAGTACTTC
TRBV7-9	TRBJ2-5	.	.	CASSLRDSEETQYF	TGTGCCAGCAGCTTGCGGGACAGTGAAGAGACCCAGTACTTC
TRBV7-6	TRBJ1-2	TRBD1	once	CASSLGGQGNYGYTF	TGTGCCAGCAGCCTGGGAGGACAGGGGAACTATGGCTACACCTTC
TRBV27	TRBJ2-7	.	.	CASSLEGSTWYEQYF	TGTGCCAGCAGTTTAGAGGGATCCACTTGGTACGAGCAGTACTTC
TRBV30	TRBJ1-4	TRBD1	.	CAWSVDRGREKLFF	TGTGCCTGGAGTGTGGACAGGGGGCGTGAAAAACTGTTTTTT
TRBV7-9	TRBJ1-6	.	.	CASSSDSPLHF	TGTGCCAGCAGCTCAGATTCACCCCTCCACTTT
TRBV3-1/TRBV3-2	TRBJ1-5	.	.	CASSRNLDQPQHF	TGTGCCAGCAGCCGAAATCTAGATCAGCCCCAGCATTTT
TRBV19	TRBJ2-1	TRBD2	.	CASSIRTSGNPSSYNEQFF	TGTGCCAGTAGTATTCGGACTAGCGGAAACCCGAGCTCCTACAATGAGCAGTTCTTC
TRBV5-1	TRBJ2-3	.	.	CASSLGPPLGSGYTDTQYF	TGCGCCAGCAGCTTGGGCCCCCCCCTGGGTAGCGGCTACACAGATACGCAGTATTTT
TRBV11-3	TRBJ2-1	.	.	CASSLAGTSLYNEQFF	TGTGCCAGCAGCTTAGCCGGGACAAGCCTATACAATGAGCAGTTCTTC
TRBV9	TRBJ2-7	.	.	CASSESAQLGEQYF	TGTGCCAGCAGCGAAAGCGCTCAACTCGGCGAGCAGTACTTC
TRBV27	TRBJ2-7	TRBD2	.	CASSFREGGYEQYF	TGTGCCAGCAGTTTTCGGGAGGGGGGTTACGAGCAGTACTTC
TRBV29-1	TRBJ2-1	.	.	CSVEVEMGYNEQFF	TGCAGCGTTGAGGTGGAGATGGGCTACAATGAGCAGTTCTTC
TRBV6-1	TRBJ1-5	.	.	CASSGLGQFGSSGQPQHF	TGTGCCAGCAGTGGCCTTGGGCAGTTTGGCTCGAGTGGTCAGCCCCAGCATTTT
TRBV4-2	TRBJ2-1	.	.	CASSPEEALSYNEQFF	TGTGCCAGCAGTCCCGAGGAGGCCCTCTCCTACAATGAGCAGTTCTTC
TRBV19	TRBJ2-2	TRBD2	.	CASTNPQGGTGELFF	TGTGCCAGTACCAATCCCCAGGGAGGGACCGGGGAGCTGTTTTTT
TRBV28	TRBJ2-2	.	.	CASSLWAATFTGELFF	TGTGCCAGCAGTTTATGGGCGGCAACCTTCACCGGGGAGCTGTTTTTT
TRBV7-2	TRBJ2-5	TRBD2	.	CASSLGIAGGERAQYF	TGTGCCAGCAGCCTTGGAATAGCGGGGGGCGAAAGGGCCCAGTACTTC
TRBV19	TRBJ1-4	.	.	CASSTGVDEKLFF	TGTGCCAGTAGTACAGGGGTGGATGAAAAACTGTTTTTT
TRBV6-6	TRBJ1-6	TRBD1	.	CASKLRDSYSPLHF	TGTGCCAGCAAATTAAGGGACAGTTATTCACCCCTCCACTTT
TRBV9	TRBJ1-6	TRBD1	.	CASSFRDSNSPLHF	TGTGCCAGCAGCTTCCGGGACAGTAATTCACCCCTCCACTTT
TRBV7-9	TRBJ1-1	.	.	CASSLSQGVEAFF	TGTGCCAGCAGCTTATCACAGGGTGTTGAAGCTTTCTTT
TRBV27	TRBJ2-7	TRBD2	.	CASRRTSGSSYEQYF	TGTGCCAGCAGAAGAACTAGCGGGAGCTCCTACGAGCAGTACTTC
TRBV5-1	TRBJ2-3	.	.	CASSQTRDTQYF	TGCGCCAGCAGCCAGACTCGGGATACGCAGTATTTT
TRBV9	TRBJ1-4	.	.	CASSVGAGRNEKLFF	TGTGCCAGCAGCGTAGGGGCGGGCCGAAATGAAAAACTGTTTTTT
TRBV7-2	TRBJ2-5	TRBD2	once	CASSYGLAGGETQYF	TGTGCCAGCAGCTACGGACTAGCGGGGGGTGAGACCCAGTACTTC
TRBV29-1	TRBJ1-2	.	few	CSVGDGTYGYTF	TGCAGCGTTGGAGACGGTACCTATGGCTACACCTTC
TRBV11-2	TRBJ2-5	TRBD1	.	CASSSGTGLETQYF	TGTGCCAGCAGCTCCGGGACAGGGCTAGAGACCCAGTACTTC
TRBV20-1	TRBJ1-5	.	once	CSASSPDSHSNQPQHF	TGCAGTGCTAGTTCACCCGACAGCCATAGCAATCAGCCCCAGCATTTT
TRBV15	TRBJ2-5	.	.	CATSRGIGQIEETQYF	TGTGCCACCAGCAGAGGTATAGGACAGATTGAAGAGACCCAGTACTTC
TRBV19	TRBJ1-2	TRBD1	.	CASSSGQVGGYTF	TGTGCCAGTAGTAGCGGACAGGTCGGGGGCTACACCTTC